The 24 T cell receptor beta chains below all came from one sample that was sequenced in a study of blood T cell repertoires in COVID-19. Using immunoSEQ multiplex PCR, the repertoire was profiled, and TCRdb retains in-frame clones only, with some absent. The sample records over 70,000 clones, less than 85% being singletons. Sequences were obtained from peripheral blood. The source is a woman of 80 years or more with acute or convalescent COVID-19.

This chain joins TRBV5-8 and TRBJ2-1; 10 nucleotides agree with TRBD2. Germline loops: CDR1 SGHTS, CDR2 YDEGEE. There are 15 residues in the CDR3. J lost 5 bases, V lost 4 bases, and 6 bases had no gene match. CDR3 sequence reads: CASSLLAGADNEQFF. The CDR3 DNA is TGTGCCAGCAGCCTCCTAGCGGGGGCCGACAATGAGCAGTTCTTC.

The chain uses TRBV7-9 and TRBJ2-7; a possible D gene is TRBD1 (6 bases). The V gene lost 3 bases and the J gene lost 5 bases, with 17 bases spanning the gap. Germline values: CDR1 SEHNR, CDR2 FQNEAQ (reference sequence). The CDR3 loop spans 15 amino acids. The CDR3 nucleotides are TGTGCCAGCAGCTTCCCCAGGGGCCCGCGGCACGAGCAGTACTTC. Translating gives CASSFPRGPRHEQYF.

The chain links TRBV5-1 to TRBJ1-3; a possible D gene is TRBD1 (5 bases). The germline V and J ends were trimmed by 0 bases and 4 bases, with 8 bases remaining between them. Germline lookup yields CDR1 SGHRS and CDR2 YFSETQ. CDR3 length: 14 residues. The CDR3 is CASSLGQPGNTIYF. The CDR3, as DNA: TGCGCCAGCAGCTTGGGACAGCCAGGAAACACCATATATTTT.

This chain uses TRBV19 with TRBJ2-7; tentatively, D is TRBD2 (6 bases). Germline CDR1 and CDR2: LNHDA and SQIVND (reference sequence). V was pared by 5 bases and J by 9 bases, with 14 bases between. The CDR3 length is 12 residues. CDR3 sequence: CASSGRDSVQYF. CDR3 in DNA: TGTGCCAGTAGTGGAAGGGACTCGGTGCAGTACTTC.

This clone was picked up one time. The chain recombines TRBV30 with TRBJ1-5, with a possible D match to TRBD1 (6 bases). V was clipped by 2 bases and J by 0 bases, with 11 bases between them. Per germline, CDR1 GTSNPN and CDR2 SVGIG (reference sequence). The CDR3 length is 15 residues. CDR3 residues: CAWSRQEYSNQPQHF. The CDR3 DNA is TGTGCCTGGAGTCGACAGGAATATAGCAATCAGCCCCAGCATTTT.

The V and J genes are TRBV2 and TRBJ2-7; TRBD1 might be the D (5 bases). Trimming cost V 5 bases and J 6 bases, with 11 bases left between them. Germline V gives CDR1 SNHLY, CDR2 FYNNEI. The CDR3 has 12 residues. This CDR3 reads CASSPVRGEQYF. The CDR3 DNA reads as TGTGCCAGCAGTCCAGTTAGGGGCGAGCAGTACTTC.

The chain combines TRBV6-5 with TRBJ1-1; maybe TRBD1 (6 bases). The CDR3 has 15 amino acids. Trimming shortened V by 2 bases and J by 4 bases, and 14 bases separated the two germline ends. CDR1 and CDR2 from the germline V gene are MNHEY and SVGAGI. CDR3 sequence: CASSYARGFSTEAFF. DNA for the CDR3: TGTGCCAGCAGTTACGCAAGGGGGTTCAGCACTGAAGCTTTCTTT.

This rearrangement joins TRBV3-1 (or the pseudogene TRBV3-2) to TRBJ2-1, with TRBD2 matching over 7 bases. Germline V gene sequence: CDR1 LGHDT, CDR2 YNNKEL (reference sequence). The length of the CDR3 is 15 residues. The V and J ends lost 6 bases and 5 bases, in that order; junction bases with no gene match: 10. The CDR3 here is CASRTSGGGNNEQFF. The CDR3 DNA sequence: TGTGCCAGCAGAACGAGTGGGGGAGGGAACAATGAGCAGTTCTTC.

The sample holds a few counts of this clone. This chain joins TRBV14 and TRBJ1-2; 7 nucleotides line up with TRBD1. The CDR3 runs to 15 residues. The V gene end was trimmed by 1 base and the J gene end by 0 bases; junction bases not matched to a gene: 2. Germline loops: CDR1 SGHDN, CDR2 FVKESK. The CDR3 DNA follows: TGTGCCAGCAGCCAAGGAGGGACAGCTAACTATGGCTACACCTTC. It codes for CASSQGGTANYGYTF.

This chain links TRBV7-8 with TRBJ1-2; 9 nucleotides match TRBD1. Germline V lookup: CDR1 SGHVS, CDR2 FQNEAQ. The ends lost 1 base at V and 0 bases at J; junction bases unmatched: 9. This CDR3 has 18 amino acids. CDR3 loop: CASSLGTGGSLSNYGYTF. In DNA, the CDR3 is TGTGCCAGCAGCTTAGGAACAGGGGGCAGTTTGTCTAACTATGGCTACACCTTC.

This chain connects TRBV7-9 to TRBJ2-7; D is undetermined. The CDR3 totals 13 residues. Germline V gene data show CDR1 as SEHNR and CDR2 as FQNEAQ (reference sequence). The V end was cut by 4 bases, the J end by 2 bases, with 9 bases between. The CDR3 DNA follows: TGTGCCAGCAGCTCTCTACTCGCCTACGAGCAGTACTTC. Its translation: CASSSLLAYEQYF. Full variable domain (remainder filled in from reference TRBV7-9 and TRBJ2-7): DTGVSQNPRHKITKRGQNVTFRCDPISEHNRLYWYRQTLGQGPEFLTYFQNEAQLEKSRLLSDRFSAERPKGSFSTLEIQRTEQGDSAMYLCASSSLLAYEQYFGPGTRLTVT.

The J gene is TRBJ2-2, the V gene TRBV5-1, with 10 bases that match TRBD1. Trimming at V came to 0 bases and at J to 3 bases, leaving 5 bases not matched to a gene. The CDR3 consists of 17 residues. The germline CDR1 and CDR2 sequences are SGHRS and YFSETQ. DNA of the CDR3: TGCGCCAGCAGCTTGGCCGACAGGGGGCGCGACACCGGGGAGCTGTTTTTT. This codes for CASSLADRGRDTGELFF.

The chain employs TRBV2 and TRBJ2-5, with TRBD2 identical over 7 bases. CDR1 is SNHLY and CDR2 is FYNNEI in the germline V gene. This CDR3 contains 13 residues. Unmatched junction bases numbered 9, after V lost 5 bases and J lost 9 bases. In DNA, the CDR3 is TGTGCCAGCAGTCTAGCGGAGGCCTTGGCCCAGTACTTC. Its translation is CASSLAEALAQYF.

V gene TRBV27 combines with J gene TRBJ1-5, with TRBD1 identical over 7 bases. J lost 1 base, V lost 2 bases, and 5 bases had no gene match. Germline CDR1 reads MNHEY; CDR2 reads SMNVEV (reference sequence). The length of the CDR3 is 16 residues. The CDR3 sequence: CASSLKQGISNQPQHF. The CDR3 region has the DNA TGTGCCAGCAGTTTAAAACAGGGGATAAGCAATCAGCCCCAGCATTTT.

The V and J genes are TRBV30 and TRBJ2-7, with TRBD2 matching over 10 bases. Germline V CDR1 and CDR2: GTSNPN, SVGIG (reference sequence). The CDR3 length is 15 residues. Losses at the gene ends were 1 base for V and 5 bases for J; bases not matched to a gene: 8. The CDR3 DNA sequence: TGTGCCTGGAGTGAAGGAGCGGGAGGGCCCCACGAGCAGTACTTC. This codes for CAWSEGAGGPHEQYF.

V is TRBV5-1 and J is TRBJ2-5; maybe TRBD1 (5 bases). Germline V gives CDR1 SGHRS, CDR2 YFSETQ. Trimming stripped 4 bases from V and 2 bases from J, with 12 bases between. The CDR3 is 14 amino acids. The CDR3 spells CASSPRQLQETQYF. Written as DNA, the CDR3 is TGCGCCAGCAGCCCTCGACAGTTACAAGAGACCCAGTACTTC.

The chain links TRBV25-1 to TRBJ1-6, with 7 bases identical to TRBD1. Germline assignment: CDR1 MGHDK and CDR2 SYGVNS. This CDR3 is 14 amino acids long. V shed 7 bases, J shed 7 bases, and the junction held 7 bases outside the gene matches. For the CDR3, the DNA is TGTGCCAGCACCAAGGGGGACAGAAATTCACCCCTCCACTTT. This sequence encodes CASTKGDRNSPLHF.

The chain combines TRBV19 with TRBJ2-5; 7 bases map to TRBD2. Trimming cost V 3 bases and J 5 bases; bases outside gene matches: 12. This CDR3 spans 16 amino acids. Germline V lookup: CDR1 LNHDA, CDR2 SQIVND (reference sequence). This chain's CDR3 is CASSIGAGRAWETQYF. The CDR3 DNA follows: TGTGCCAGTAGTATTGGGGCAGGGAGGGCGTGGGAGACCCAGTACTTC.

The rearrangement joins TRBV27 to TRBJ1-1; TRBD1 aligns across 9 bases. Germline CDR1 and CDR2: MNHEY and SMNVEV (reference sequence). The V gene end was trimmed by 3 bases and the J gene end by 4 bases; junction bases not matched to a gene: 6. This CDR3 has 15 residues. CDR3 DNA sequence: TGTGCCAGCAGTTTCTTTCGACAGGGGGGCACTGAAGCTTTCTTT. It is translated as CASSFFRQGGTEAFF.

The chain couples TRBV25-1 to TRBJ1-2; 7 nucleotides agree with TRBD1. V lost 3 bases, J lost 5 bases, and 6 bases stayed unmatched. CDR1 MGHDK and CDR2 SYGVNS come from the germline V gene. This CDR3 spans 14 amino acids. CDR3 nucleotides: TGTGCCAGCAGTGACAGGGGGGTTACTTATGGCTACACCTTC. Residues: CASSDRGVTYGYTF.

This clone has only a few counts. The chain employs TRBV20-1 and TRBJ2-7; TRBD2 matches at 9 bases. Germline CDR1 is DFQATT and CDR2 is SNEGSKA (reference sequence). This CDR3 region has 14 residues. The junction had 11 bases not matched to a gene; V was cut back by 5 bases and J by 6 bases. Here the CDR3 reads CSAGGGLADSEQYF. CDR3 nucleotide sequence: TGCAGTGCTGGTGGGGGACTAGCCGACTCCGAGCAGTACTTC.

This chain connects TRBV19 to TRBJ2-4, with 7 bases matching TRBD2. This CDR3 contains 16 residues. V lost 6 bases, J lost 0 bases, and 8 bases stayed unmatched. Looked up from germline, CDR1 is LNHDA and CDR2 is SQIVND (reference sequence). CDR3 region: CASSMGGVVAKNIQYF. The CDR3 DNA is TGTGCCAGTAGCATGGGGGGGGTGGTAGCCAAAAACATTCAGTACTTC.

As concerns this clone: Distinct nucleotide sequences in the sample also encode this CDR3. The chain recombines TRBV12-3 or TRBV12-4 with TRBJ2-4, with D possibly matching TRBD2 (6 bases). V was trimmed by 9 bases and J by 8 bases, leaving 17 bases between them. The CDR3 is made up of 13 amino acids. CDR3 loop: CASRLAGSYIQYF. CDR3 sequence (DNA): TGTGCCAGTAGATTGGCGGGGAGCTACATTCAGTACTTC.

The CDR3, as DNA: TGTGCCAGTACCAGGACAGAATCAAAACTAAATTCACCCCTCCACTTT. Residues: CASTRTESKLNSPLHF. The chain recombines TRBV19 with TRBJ1-6, with D tentatively TRBD1 (6 bases). The CDR3 covers 16 residues. The ends were cut back, 7 bases at V and 7 bases at J, with 20 bases in the middle. CDR1 and CDR2 (germline): LNHDA, SQIVND (reference sequence).